The rows below give T cell receptor beta chains drawn from one sample of a study of T cell responses to AZD1222 COVID-19 vaccine. Method: immunoSEQ multiplex PCR; TCRdb's copy keeps in-frame clones and lacks some. The sample consists of about 94,000 clones, approximately 90% of them appearing once. The material was peripheral blood, obtained 28 days after the second AZD1222 dose. The origin of the receptors is an adult who received the AZD1222 COVID-19 vaccine. Each CDR3 is given with its conserved first and last residue. A D gene is named only where the DNA matches it firmly. Clone sizes are given selectively: once, few, many, or a class where the clone is expanded.

j_call | v_call | clone_size | d_call | cdr3_nt | cdr3_aa
TRBJ1-1 | TRBV12-3/TRBV12-4 | NA | NA | TGTGCCAGCAGCTTGACAGTGGCTGGGGCTTTCTTT | CASSLTVAGAFF
TRBJ1-5 | TRBV19 | NA | NA | TGTGCCAGTAGTATAAGTGGACTTAGCAATCAGCCCCAGCATTTT | CASSISGLSNQPQHF
TRBJ2-2 | TRBV7-3 | NA | NA | TGTGCCAGCAGCTTTGGGGAGGTCGGGGAGCTGTTTTTT | CASSFGEVGELFF
TRBJ1-6 | TRBV7-8 | once | TRBD1 | TGTGCCAGCAGCTACGGGACAGGGGATTCACCCCTCCACTTT | CASSYGTGDSPLHF
TRBJ1-3 | TRBV29-1 | once | NA | TGCAGCGTTGAATCCGCAGGTGGAAACACCATATATTTT | CSVESAGGNTIYF
TRBJ1-4 | TRBV5-1 | once | NA | TGCGCCAGCAGCTTGGCCGAGAGAGAAAAACTGTTTTTT | CASSLAEREKLFF
TRBJ1-2 | TRBV2 | NA | NA | TGTGCCAGCAGGACCCGGGACAAGGGCTATGGCTACACCTTC | CASRTRDKGYGYTF
TRBJ1-6 | TRBV7-6 | NA | NA | TGTGCCAGCAGCTTGGGAGGATCCTATAATTCACCCCTCCACTTT | CASSLGGSYNSPLHF
TRBJ2-1 | TRBV3-1/TRBV3-2 | NA | NA | TGTGCCAGCAGCCAAGGTCCCGGAGGGCATGAGCAGTTCTTC | CASSQGPGGHEQFF
TRBJ2-7 | TRBV5-8 | NA | NA | TGTGCCAGCAGCTTGGGAACCTACGAGCAGTACTTC | CASSLGTYEQYF
TRBJ2-5 | TRBV7-7 | few | NA | TGTGCTAGCAGCTTAATAGTCCAAGAGACCCAGTACTTC | CASSLIVQETQYF
TRBJ2-5 | TRBV6-5 | NA | NA | TGTGCCAGCAGCCGGGAAAGGGCCCAAGAGACCCAGTACTTC | CASSRERAQETQYF
TRBJ2-7 | TRBV4-1 | NA | NA | TGCGCCAGCAGCCAAGGCCGCGGGGCCTACGAGCAGTACTTC | CASSQGRGAYEQYF
TRBJ2-1 | TRBV18 | NA | NA | TGTGCCAGCTCACCACAGGGGATCAACAATGAGCAGTTCTTC | CASSPQGINNEQFF
TRBJ1-1 | TRBV6-2/TRBV6-3 | NA | NA | TGTGCCAGCAGTTACGGGGACCGCCCTGAAGCTTTCTTT | CASSYGDRPEAFF
TRBJ2-1 | TRBV6-8 | NA | TRBD2 | TGTGCCAGCAGTTACTGGACTAGCGGGGGGGCTGTAGATGAGCAGTTCTTC | CASSYWTSGGAVDEQFF
TRBJ2-1 | TRBV19 | NA | TRBD2 | TGTGCCAGTAGTATAGATCCTAGCGGGGTATACAATGAGCAGTTCTTC | CASSIDPSGVYNEQFF
TRBJ2-7 | TRBV3-1/TRBV3-2 | NA | NA | TGTGCCAGCAGCCAAGGCTCCCCCTACGAGCAGTACTTC | CASSQGSPYEQYF
TRBJ1-3 | TRBV28 | NA | NA | TGTGCCAGCAGTTTATACACCGGACAGATTACTCGTGGAAACACCATATATTTT | CASSLYTGQITRGNTIYF
TRBJ1-1 | TRBV11-1 | NA | TRBD1 | TGTGCCAGCAGCTCGACAGGGGCTGATAACACTGAAGCTTTCTTT | CASSSTGADNTEAFF
TRBJ2-5 | TRBV5-6 | NA | TRBD2 | TGTGCCAGCAGCCCTACCGGGACTAGCGGGAGGAGGCAAGAGACCCAGTACTTC | CASSPTGTSGRRQETQYF
TRBJ1-2 | TRBV5-6 | NA | NA | TGTGCCAGCAAGGCCTCCTATGGCTACACCTTC | CASKASYGYTF
TRBJ1-2 | TRBV12-3/TRBV12-4 | NA | NA | TGTGCCAGCAGCCTAGGAGACCGCTATGGCTACACCTTC | CASSLGDRYGYTF
TRBJ1-4 | TRBV4-2 | NA | NA | TGTGCCAGCAGCCAAGCGGGTCTAGGGTCGAATGAAAAACTGTTTTTT | CASSQAGLGSNEKLFF
TRBJ1-1 | TRBV5-4 | NA | NA | TGTGCCAGCAGCACACCGGGGGGGGCTTTCTTT | CASSTPGGAFF
TRBJ2-3 | TRBV19 | NA | NA | TGTGCCAGTAGTTTTAAGGGACGGAACATGATTTCTAGCACAGATACGCAGTATTTT | CASSFKGRNMISSTDTQYF
TRBJ2-1 | TRBV5-4 | NA | NA | TGTGCCAGCAGCTTGTTCAGTTATTCCTACAATGAGCAGTTCTTC | CASSLFSYSYNEQFF